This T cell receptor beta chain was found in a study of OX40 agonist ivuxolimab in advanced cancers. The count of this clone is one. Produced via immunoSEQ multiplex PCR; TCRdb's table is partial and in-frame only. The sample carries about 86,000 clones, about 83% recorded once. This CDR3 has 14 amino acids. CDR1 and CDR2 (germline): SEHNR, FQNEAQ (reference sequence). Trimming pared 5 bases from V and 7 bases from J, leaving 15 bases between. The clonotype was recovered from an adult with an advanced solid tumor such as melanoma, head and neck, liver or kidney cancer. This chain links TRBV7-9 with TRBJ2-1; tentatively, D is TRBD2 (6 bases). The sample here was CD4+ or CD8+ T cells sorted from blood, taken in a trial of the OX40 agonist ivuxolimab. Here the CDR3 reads CASSTMTRWNEQFF. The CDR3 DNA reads TGTGCCAGCAGCACCATGACTAGGTGGAATGAGCAGTTCTTC.